One and the same sample provided the 10 T cell receptor beta chains below, sequenced in a study of blood T cell repertoires in COVID-19. The assay was immunoSEQ multiplex PCR, and TCRdb's table has in-frame clones only and misses some. The sample lists about 360,000 clones; around four fifths were seen once. Material for sequencing was peripheral blood. Receptors originate from a man aged 25-45 years with active or convalescent COVID-19.

The chain links TRBV5-4 to TRBJ2-1, with 10 bases matching TRBD2. The length of the CDR3 is 15 residues. Trimming cost V 5 bases and J 5 bases; bases outside gene matches: 7. CDR1 SGHNT and CDR2 YYREEE come from the germline V gene (reference sequence). CDR3 protein: CASSSQREGHNEQFF. DNA of the CDR3: TGTGCCAGCAGTTCCCAGCGGGAGGGCCACAATGAGCAGTTCTTC.

The chain links TRBV10-3 to TRBJ2-2; 8 positions agree with TRBD1. This CDR3 is 14 amino acids long. The V gene end was trimmed by 7 bases and the J gene end by 7 bases; junction bases not matched to a gene: 8. Looked up from germline, CDR1 is ENHRY and CDR2 is SYGVKD. The CDR3 here is CAITPGQESGELFF. The CDR3 nucleotides are TGTGCCATCACCCCGGGACAGGAAAGCGGGGAGCTGTTTTTT.

This chain connects TRBV13 to TRBJ2-7, with TRBD1 matching over 7 bases. CDR1 is PRHDT and CDR2 is FYEKMQ in the germline V gene (reference sequence). This CDR3 spans 15 amino acids. Germline trimming cut 4 bases from V and 6 bases from J; bases unmatched to any gene: 12. CDR3 sequence reads: CASSSTGALPVEQYF. CDR3 bases: TGTGCCAGCAGCTCTACAGGGGCTTTACCGGTCGAGCAGTACTTC.

The chain combines TRBV13 with TRBJ1-2; D is ambiguous. CDR3 length equals 13 residues. The germline CDR1 and CDR2 sequences are PRHDT and FYEKMQ (reference sequence). Between the trimmed V and J ends, which lost 2 bases and 4 bases, there was a span of 8 bases. This CDR3 reads CASSLKGAYGYTF. The CDR3 DNA reads as TGTGCCAGCAGCTTAAAAGGAGCCTATGGCTACACCTTC.

There are a few counts of this clone. V usage is TRBV7-2 and J usage is TRBJ2-7, with TRBD1 matching 7 bases. Losses at the gene ends were 5 bases for V and 6 bases for J; bases not matched to a gene: 13. There are 15 residues in the CDR3. Looked up from germline, CDR1 is SGHTA and CDR2 is FQGNSA. CDR3 amino acids: CASSHNRQGTSEQYF. The CDR3 DNA sequence: TGTGCCAGCAGCCATAACCGACAGGGAACGAGCGAGCAGTACTTC. The full variable domain, in which reference TRBV7-2 and TRBJ2-7 provide the parts outside the CDR3, is GAGVSQSPSNKVTEKGKDVELRCDPISGHTALYWYRQSLGQGLEFLIYFQGNSAPDKSGLPSDRFSAERTGGSVSTLTIQRTQQEDSAVYLCASSHNRQGTSEQYFGPGTRLTVT.

V gene TRBV28 combines with J gene TRBJ1-1; D not certain. Trimming pared 2 bases from V and 10 bases from J, leaving 11 bases between. Germline V gene data show CDR1 as MDHEN and CDR2 as SYDVKM. The CDR3 covers 12 residues. The CDR3 DNA reads TGTGCCAGCAGTTTACCCTATCTTTCAGCTTTCTTT. Residues: CASSLPYLSAFF.

The CDR3 sequence is CASSRTGTDNSPLHF. The CDR3 nucleotides are TGTGCCAGCAGCCGAACCGGGACAGATAATTCACCCCTCCACTTT. The chain joins TRBV5-4 to TRBJ1-6, with 7 bases matching TRBD1. With 4 bases clipped from V and 5 bases from J, the junction kept 6 bases outside the gene matches. This CDR3 is built from 15 residues. From germline, CDR1 is SGHNT and CDR2 YYREEE (reference sequence).

The chain recombines TRBV5-1 with TRBJ1-2, with 12 positions matching TRBD1. J was trimmed by 6 bases and V by 0 bases; bases with no gene match: 9. Germline V lookup: CDR1 SGHRS, CDR2 YFSETQ. The length of the CDR3 is 17 residues. DNA for the CDR3: TGCGCCAGCAGCTTGGCCGGAGGGACAGGGGGCGAGGATGGCTACACCTTC. It encodes CASSLAGGTGGEDGYTF.

This clone has a count of ten or more. V is TRBV7-3 and J is TRBJ2-5, with 10 bases matching TRBD2. V trimming: 3 bases; J trimming: 7 bases; junction bases outside the gene matches: 5. This CDR3 comprises 14 residues. Germline CDR1 and CDR2: SGHTA and FQGTGA. The CDR3: CASSFLAGEGTQYF. The CDR3 coding sequence is TGTGCCAGCAGCTTCCTAGCGGGAGAAGGGACCCAGTACTTC.

The chain links TRBV7-2 to TRBJ2-5; 8 nucleotides align to TRBD2. V shed 1 base and J 1 base; nucleotides not matched to a gene: 2. Per germline, CDR1 SGHTA and CDR2 FQGNSA. The length of the CDR3 is 15 residues. The CDR3 spells CASSLGREGQETQYF. For the CDR3, the DNA is TGTGCCAGCAGCTTAGGACGGGAGGGCCAAGAGACCCAGTACTTC.